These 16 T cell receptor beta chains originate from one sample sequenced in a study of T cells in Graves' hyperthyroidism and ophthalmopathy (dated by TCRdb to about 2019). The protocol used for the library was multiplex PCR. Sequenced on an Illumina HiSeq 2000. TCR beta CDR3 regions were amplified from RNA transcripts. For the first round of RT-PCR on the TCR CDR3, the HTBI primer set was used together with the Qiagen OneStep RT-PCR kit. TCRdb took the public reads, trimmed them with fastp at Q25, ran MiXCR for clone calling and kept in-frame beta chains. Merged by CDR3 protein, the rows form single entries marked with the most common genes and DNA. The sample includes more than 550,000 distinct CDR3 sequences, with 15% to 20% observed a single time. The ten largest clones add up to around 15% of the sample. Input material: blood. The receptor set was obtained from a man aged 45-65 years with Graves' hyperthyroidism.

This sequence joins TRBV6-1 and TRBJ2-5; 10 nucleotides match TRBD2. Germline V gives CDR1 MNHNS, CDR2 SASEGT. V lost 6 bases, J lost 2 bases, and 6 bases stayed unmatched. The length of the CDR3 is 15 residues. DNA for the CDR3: TGTGCCAGCAGACTACTAGCGGGACTTCAAGAGACCCAGTACTTC. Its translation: CASRLLAGLQETQYF.

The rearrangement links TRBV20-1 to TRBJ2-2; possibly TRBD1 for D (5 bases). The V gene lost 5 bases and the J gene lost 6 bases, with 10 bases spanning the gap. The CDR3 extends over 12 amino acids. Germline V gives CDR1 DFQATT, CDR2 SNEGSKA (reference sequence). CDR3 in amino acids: CSAPSGPGELFF. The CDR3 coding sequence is TGCAGTGCTCCCTCAGGGCCCGGGGAGCTGTTTTTT.

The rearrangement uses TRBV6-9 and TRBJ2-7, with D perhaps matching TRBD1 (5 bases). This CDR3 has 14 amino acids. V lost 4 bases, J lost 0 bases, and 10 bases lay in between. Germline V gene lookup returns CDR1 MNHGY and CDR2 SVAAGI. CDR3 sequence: CASSWGSSSYEQYF. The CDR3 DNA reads TGTGCCAGCAGTTGGGGCTCGAGCTCCTACGAGCAGTACTTC.

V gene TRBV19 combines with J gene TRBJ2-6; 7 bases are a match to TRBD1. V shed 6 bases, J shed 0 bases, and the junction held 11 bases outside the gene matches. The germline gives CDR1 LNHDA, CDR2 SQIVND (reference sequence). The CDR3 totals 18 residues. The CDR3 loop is CASRGGQGVNSGANVLTF. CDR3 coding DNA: TGTGCCAGTAGGGGTGGGCAGGGGGTAAACTCTGGGGCCAACGTCCTGACTTTC.

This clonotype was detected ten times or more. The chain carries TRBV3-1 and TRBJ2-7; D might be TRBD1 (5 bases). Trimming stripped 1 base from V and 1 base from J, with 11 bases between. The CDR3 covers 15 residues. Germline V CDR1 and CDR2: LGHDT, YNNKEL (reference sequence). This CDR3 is CASSQGMDISYEQYF. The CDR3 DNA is TGTGCCAGCAGCCAAGGTATGGACATTTCCTACGAGCAGTACTTC.

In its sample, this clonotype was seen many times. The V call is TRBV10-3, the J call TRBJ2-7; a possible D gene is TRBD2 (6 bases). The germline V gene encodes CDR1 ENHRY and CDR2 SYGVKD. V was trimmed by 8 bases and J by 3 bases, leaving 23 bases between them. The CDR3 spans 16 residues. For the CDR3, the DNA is TGTGCCATCCTCCCGGCGGGAAACCTCCCACACTACGAGCAGTACTTC. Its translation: CAILPAGNLPHYEQYF.

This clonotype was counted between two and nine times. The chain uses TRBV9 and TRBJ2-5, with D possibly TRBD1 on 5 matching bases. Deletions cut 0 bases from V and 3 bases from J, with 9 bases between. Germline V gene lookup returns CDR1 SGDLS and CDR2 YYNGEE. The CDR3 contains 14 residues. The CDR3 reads CASSVGGREETQYF. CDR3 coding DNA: TGTGCCAGCAGCGTAGGGGGCAGGGAAGAGACCCAGTACTTC. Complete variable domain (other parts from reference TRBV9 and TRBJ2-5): DSGVTQTPKHLITATGQRVTLRCSPRSGDLSVYWYQQSLDQGLQFLIQYYNGEERAKGNILERFSAQQFPDLHSELNLSSLELGDSALYFCASSVGGREETQYFGPGTRLLVL.

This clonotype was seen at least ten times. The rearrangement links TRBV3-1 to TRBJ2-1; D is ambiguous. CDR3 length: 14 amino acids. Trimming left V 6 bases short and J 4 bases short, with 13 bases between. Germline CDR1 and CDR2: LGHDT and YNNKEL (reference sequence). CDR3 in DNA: TGTGCCAGCAGTGGTACTCTAAAGTACAATGAGCAGTTCTTC. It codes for CASSGTLKYNEQFF.

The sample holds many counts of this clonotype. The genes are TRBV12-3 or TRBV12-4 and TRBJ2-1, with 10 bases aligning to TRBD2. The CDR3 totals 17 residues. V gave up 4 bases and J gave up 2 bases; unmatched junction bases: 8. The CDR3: CASSWTSGVLPYNEQFF. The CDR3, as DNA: TGTGCCAGCAGTTGGACTAGCGGAGTCCTACCCTACAATGAGCAGTTCTTC.

DNA for the CDR3: TGTGCCTGGGGTGCCCAGGACAGGACCCTCGAAGCTTTCTTT. It is translated as CAWGAQDRTLEAFF. The chain is built from TRBV30 and TRBJ1-1, with TRBD1 matching over 7 bases. After removal of 5 bases from V and 8 bases from J, the junction contained 14 bases not matched to a gene. The CDR3 has 14 residues. The germline CDR1 and CDR2 sequences are GTSNPN and SVGIG (reference sequence).

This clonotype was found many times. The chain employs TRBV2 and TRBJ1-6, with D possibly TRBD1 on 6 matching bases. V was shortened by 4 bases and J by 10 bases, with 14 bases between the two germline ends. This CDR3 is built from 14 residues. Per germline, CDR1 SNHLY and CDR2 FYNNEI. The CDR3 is CASSGEQGASPLHF. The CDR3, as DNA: TGTGCCAGCAGTGGGGAACAGGGTGCCTCACCCCTCCACTTT.

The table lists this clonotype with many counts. The CDR3 DNA reads as TGTGCCAGCAGGGCTGATAACACTGAAGCTTTCTTT. Translating it yields CASRADNTEAFF. This chain uses TRBV2 with TRBJ1-1; no reliable D call. The CDR3 spans 12 residues. CDR1 SNHLY and CDR2 FYNNEI come from the germline V gene. V was cut by 6 bases and J by 2 bases, with 7 bases left in between.

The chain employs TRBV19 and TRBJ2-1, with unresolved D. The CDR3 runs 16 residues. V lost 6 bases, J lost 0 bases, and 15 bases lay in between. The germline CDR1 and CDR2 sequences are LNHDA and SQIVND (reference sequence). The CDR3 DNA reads TGTGCCAGTAGACATCCCGGCCCCTACTCCTACAATGAGCAGTTCTTC. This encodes CASRHPGPYSYNEQFF.

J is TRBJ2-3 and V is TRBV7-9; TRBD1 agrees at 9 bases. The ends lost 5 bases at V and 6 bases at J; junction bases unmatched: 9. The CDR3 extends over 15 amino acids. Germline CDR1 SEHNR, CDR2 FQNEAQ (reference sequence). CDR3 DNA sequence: TGTGCCAGCAGCCGGTCGGACAGGGGAGGTGATACGCAGTATTTT. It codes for CASSRSDRGGDTQYF.

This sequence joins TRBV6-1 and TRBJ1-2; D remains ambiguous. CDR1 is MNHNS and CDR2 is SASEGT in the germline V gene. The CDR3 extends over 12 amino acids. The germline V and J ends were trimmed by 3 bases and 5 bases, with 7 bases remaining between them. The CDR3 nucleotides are TGTGCCAGCAGTGACGAGGCGTATGGCTACACCTTC. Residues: CASSDEAYGYTF.

The CDR3 region is CASRSRAQLATDTQYF. The CDR3 DNA follows: TGTGCCAGCAGATCTAGGGCCCAACTAGCAACTGATACGCAGTATTTT. The chain joins TRBV28 to TRBJ2-3; TRBD2 might be the D (6 bases). The V end was cut by 6 bases, the J end by 6 bases, with 22 bases between. The germline gives CDR1 MDHEN, CDR2 SYDVKM. The CDR3 loop spans 16 amino acids.